The next 13 T cell receptor beta chains were all read from a single sample in a study of OX40 agonist ivuxolimab in advanced cancers. Only in-frame clones appear in the TCRdb table, and some are missing; sequencing was by immunoSEQ multiplex PCR. The table lists under 80,000 clones, around 87% of them singletons. The specimen comprised CD4+ or CD8+ T cells sorted from blood, sampled in a trial of the OX40 agonist ivuxolimab. Receptors were obtained from an adult with an advanced solid tumor such as melanoma, head and neck, liver or kidney cancer.

This clone was detected only a few times. The V call is TRBV2, the J call TRBJ1-2, with 7 positions matching TRBD1. V gave up 2 bases and J gave up 6 bases; unmatched junction bases: 9. The V gene's germline CDR1 is SNHLY and CDR2 FYNNEI. The CDR3 extends over 15 amino acids. CDR3 DNA sequence: TGTGCCAGCAGTGAATTCCAGGGGGAAGCGGATGGCTACACCTTC. It yields the protein CASSEFQGEADGYTF. The whole variable domain, filled in from reference TRBV2 and TRBJ1-2, reads EPEVTQTPSHQVTQMGQEVILRCVPISNHLYFYWYRQILGQKVEFLVSFYNNEISEKSEIFDDQFSVERPDGSNFTLKIRSTKLEDSAMYFCASSEFQGEADGYTFGSGTRLTVV.

The chain carries TRBV6-6 and TRBJ2-7; 7 nucleotides match TRBD1. The CDR3 is 15 amino acids. Trimming cost V 5 bases and J 5 bases; bases outside gene matches: 12. Germline V gene data show CDR1 as MNHNY and CDR2 as SVGAGI (reference sequence). In nucleotides, the CDR3 is TGTGCCAGCAGTGCCAGACAGGGACCTACGGACGAGCAGTACTTC. This codes for CASSARQGPTDEQYF.

The chain joins TRBV14 to TRBJ1-1; 8 bases fit TRBD1. Looked up from germline, CDR1 is SGHDN and CDR2 is FVKESK. This CDR3 region has 13 residues. V gave up 4 bases and J gave up 10 bases; unmatched junction bases: 8. The CDR3 here is CASSPDRVVGAFF. The CDR3 region has the DNA TGTGCCAGCAGCCCGGACAGGGTAGTTGGAGCTTTCTTT.

This clone was seen many times. The V gene is TRBV6-5, the J gene TRBJ1-5; perhaps TRBD1 as D (6 bases). V lost 6 bases to trimming and J lost 6 bases, with 12 bases between them. The CDR3 totals 13 residues. Germline lookup yields CDR1 MNHEY and CDR2 SVGAGI. CDR3 amino acids: CASRLQGSQPQHF. The CDR3, as DNA: TGTGCCAGCAGGTTACAGGGAAGTCAGCCCCAGCATTTT.

The rearrangement links TRBV12-5 to TRBJ2-3; perhaps TRBD2 as D (5 bases). CDR1 and CDR2 from the germline V gene are LGHNT and FRNRAP. Trimming cost V 6 bases and J 0 bases, with 19 bases left between them. CDR3 length: 17 amino acids. This CDR3 is CASGLTTAASSTDTQYF. CDR3 DNA: TGTGCTAGTGGACTAACCACAGCGGCCTCTAGCACAGATACGCAGTATTTT. Using reference TRBV12-5 and TRBJ2-3 for the parts outside the CDR3, the full variable domain is DARVTQTPRHKVTEMGQEVTMRCQPILGHNTVFWYRQTMMQGLELLAYFRNRAPLDDSGMPKDRFSAEMPDATLATLKIQPSEPRDSAVYFCASGLTTAASSTDTQYFGPGTRLTVL.

V is TRBV7-9 and J is TRBJ1-1, with D uncertain. The CDR3 consists of 13 residues. CDR1 SEHNR and CDR2 FQNEAQ come from the germline V gene (reference sequence). Deletions cut 1 base from V and 1 base from J, with 4 bases between. CDR3 DNA sequence: TGTGCCAGCAGCTTAGTGGGGAACACTGAAGCTTTCTTT. Translation gives CASSLVGNTEAFF.

V usage is TRBV30 and J usage is TRBJ2-7; 7 bases match TRBD1. The CDR3 has 14 amino acids. Unmatched junction bases numbered 9, after V lost 5 bases and J lost 2 bases. Germline CDR1 is GTSNPN and CDR2 is SVGIG (reference sequence). CDR3 amino acids: CAWRPGQATYEQYF. The CDR3 coding sequence is TGTGCCTGGCGCCCCGGACAGGCAACCTACGAGCAGTACTTC.

The J gene is TRBJ2-2, the V gene TRBV12-5; D could derive from TRBD1 or TRBD2 (5 bases each). Germline loops: CDR1 LGHNT, CDR2 FRNRAP. There are 15 residues in the CDR3. V was shortened by 7 bases and J by 5 bases, with 17 bases between the two germline ends. CDR3 in DNA: TGTGCTAGTGATACCCGGGACGGCGGAACCGGGGAGCTGTTTTTT. Translation gives CASDTRDGGTGELFF.

The J gene is TRBJ2-6, the V gene TRBV9; the match to TRBD1 covers 9 bases. The germline gives CDR1 SGDLS, CDR2 YYNGEE. With 2 bases clipped from V and 2 bases from J, the junction kept 8 bases outside the gene matches. CDR3 length: 18 amino acids. In nucleotides, the CDR3 is TGTGCCAGCAGCGTCGAAGCCGGGACAGGGACTGGGGCCAACGTCCTGACTTTC. It specifies CASSVEAGTGTGANVLTF. The full variable domain, completed using reference TRBV9 and TRBJ2-6, is DSGVTQTPKHLITATGQRVTLRCSPRSGDLSVYWYQQSLDQGLQFLIQYYNGEERAKGNILERFSAQQFPDLHSELNLSSLELGDSALYFCASSVEAGTGTGANVLTFGAGSRLTVL.

CDR3 region: CASSIQGEGNYGYTF. The CDR3 nucleotides are TGTGCCAGTAGTATTCAAGGGGAGGGGAACTATGGCTACACCTTC. This chain uses TRBV19 with TRBJ1-2, with D possibly matching TRBD1 (5 bases). V was cut by 3 bases and J by 2 bases, with 13 bases left in between. The CDR3 is made up of 15 amino acids. The germline gives CDR1 LNHDA, CDR2 SQIVND (reference sequence).

The V call is TRBV7-2, the J call TRBJ1-3; no firm D call. CDR3 size: 14 residues. Germline V gene sequence: CDR1 SGHTA, CDR2 FQGNSA. The V end lost 2 bases, the J end lost 0 bases, and 5 bases lay between the germline ends. CDR3 region: CASSLPNSGNTIYF. The CDR3 nucleotides are TGTGCCAGCAGCTTACCAAACTCTGGAAACACCATATATTTT.

This chain uses TRBV4-2 with TRBJ2-7; possible D gene TRBD1, 6 bases. In germline, CDR1 is LGHNA, CDR2 YNFKEQ. The CDR3 length is 13 residues. The V end lost 4 bases, the J end lost 5 bases, and 12 bases lay between the germline ends. Here the CDR3 DNA reads TGTGCCAGCAGCCCTCAGGGGCCCCACGAGCAGTACTTC. This translates into CASSPQGPHEQYF.

V gene TRBV4-1 combines with J gene TRBJ1-2, with D possibly being TRBD1 (5 bases). The CDR3 is made up of 16 amino acids. V was shortened by 3 bases and J by 2 bases, with 16 bases between the two germline ends. Germline CDR1 and CDR2: MGHRA and YSYEKL. In DNA, the CDR3 is TGCGCCAGCAGCCAGCTCGTATTGCAGGGCAACTATGGCTACACCTTC. It codes for CASSQLVLQGNYGYTF.